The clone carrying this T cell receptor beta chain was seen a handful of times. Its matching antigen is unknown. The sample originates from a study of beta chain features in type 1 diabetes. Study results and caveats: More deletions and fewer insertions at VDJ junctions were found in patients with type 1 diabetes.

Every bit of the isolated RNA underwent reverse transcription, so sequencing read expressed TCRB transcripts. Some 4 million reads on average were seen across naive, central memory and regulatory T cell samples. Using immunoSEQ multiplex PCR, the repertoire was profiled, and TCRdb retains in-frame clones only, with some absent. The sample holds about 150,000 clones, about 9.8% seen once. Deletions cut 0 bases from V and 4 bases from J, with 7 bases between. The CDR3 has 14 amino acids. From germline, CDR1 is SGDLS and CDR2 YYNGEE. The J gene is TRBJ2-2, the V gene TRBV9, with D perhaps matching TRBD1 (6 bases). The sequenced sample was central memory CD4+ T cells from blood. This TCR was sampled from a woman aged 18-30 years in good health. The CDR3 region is CASSVEGGTGELFF. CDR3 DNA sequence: TGTGCCAGCAGCGTAGAAGGGGGCACCGGGGAGCTGTTTTTT.